This is a list of T cell receptor beta chains from one sample in a study of blood T cell repertoires in COVID-19. Clones were read by immunoSEQ multiplex PCR, and TCRdb kept only the in-frame ones, dropping some. The sample lists approximately 160,000 clones; approximately 91% were seen once. The specimen sequenced was peripheral blood. Every receptor here comes from a man aged 50 to 60 with acute or convalescent COVID-19. CDR3s include the opening cysteine and the closing phenylalanine or tryptophan. A D gene is named only where the DNA matches it firmly. Not every row has a clone size; where given, it reads once, few, many or a size class.

j_call d_call v_call clone_size cdr3_aa cdr3_nt
TRBJ2-2 . TRBV2 . CASSLIYSNTGELFF TGTGCCAGCAGCTTAATATATTCGAACACCGGGGAGCTGTTTTTT
TRBJ2-5 . TRBV9 . CASSVGEHQPQKTQYF TGTGCCAGCAGCGTAGGTGAACATCAACCTCAAAAGACCCAGTACTTC
TRBJ2-3 TRBD1 TRBV18 . CASSPLDRASTDTQYF TGTGCCAGCTCACCCCTGGACAGGGCTAGCACAGATACGCAGTATTTT
TRBJ2-5 . TRBV5-1 . CASSLEQEETQYF TGCGCCAGCAGCTTGGAACAGGAAGAGACCCAGTACTTC
TRBJ1-4 . TRBV5-1 few CASRAGTNEKLFF TGCGCCAGCAGGGCAGGAACTAATGAAAAACTGTTTTTT
TRBJ1-2 . TRBV3-1/TRBV3-2 once CASSQGAGGANYGYTF TGTGCCAGCAGCCAAGGGGCGGGGGGAGCTAACTATGGCTACACCTTC
TRBJ1-1 . TRBV6-5 . CASSIPGSTEAFF TGTGCCAGCAGTATTCCCGGTAGCACTGAAGCTTTCTTT
TRBJ2-2 . TRBV18 . CASSPPGLGSTGELFF TGTGCCAGCTCACCACCGGGACTCGGGAGCACCGGGGAGCTGTTTTTT
TRBJ1-2 TRBD1 TRBV6-5 once CASRPTGRYGYTF TGTGCCAGCAGGCCGACAGGGAGATATGGCTACACCTTC
TRBJ2-3 TRBD1 TRBV2 . CASRGDPYRGPDTQYF TGTGCCAGCAGGGGCGATCCCTACAGGGGCCCAGATACGCAGTATTTT
TRBJ1-2 . TRBV30 once CAWSAGLFGYTF TGTGCCTGGAGCGCGGGGCTATTCGGCTACACCTTC
TRBJ1-5 TRBD1 TRBV9 . CASSEGTGDSNQPQHF TGTGCCAGCAGCGAGGGGACAGGAGATAGCAATCAGCCCCAGCATTTT
TRBJ1-2 TRBD1 TRBV29-1 once CSVDLRDRINYGYTF TGCAGCGTTGATTTAAGGGACAGGATAAACTATGGCTACACCTTC
TRBJ1-2 TRBD1 TRBV28 . CASSRGQGAYGYTF TGTGCCAGCAGTCGCGGACAGGGGGCCTATGGCTACACCTTC
TRBJ2-5 . TRBV5-1 . CASSLQAREETQYF TGCGCCAGCAGCCTCCAAGCCAGGGAAGAGACCCAGTACTTC
TRBJ1-4 . TRBV5-4 once CASSPQGINEKLFF TGTGCCAGCAGCCCGCAGGGAATTAATGAAAAACTGTTTTTT
TRBJ2-3 TRBD2 TRBV19 . CASSIVAGGPPDTQYF TGTGCCAGTAGTATAGTGGCGGGAGGGCCCCCAGATACGCAGTATTTT
TRBJ2-1 TRBD2 TRBV20-1 . CSASPDHSGRDGDEQFF TGCAGTGCTAGTCCGGACCATAGCGGGAGAGATGGGGATGAGCAGTTCTTC
TRBJ2-5 . TRBV6-5 once CASSYLGTEQETQYF TGTGCCAGCAGTTACCTCGGGACTGAGCAAGAGACCCAGTACTTC
TRBJ2-1 . TRBV6-5 . CASRGALYNEQFF TGTGCCAGCAGGGGGGCCCTCTACAATGAGCAGTTCTTC
TRBJ1-5 TRBD1 TRBV28 . CASSPPRTGGNQPQHF TGTGCCAGCAGTCCGCCTAGGACAGGAGGCAATCAGCCCCAGCATTTT
TRBJ2-7 . TRBV4-1 . CASSQAQRVREQYF TGCGCCAGCAGCCAAGCCCAGAGGGTACGGGAGCAGTACTTC
TRBJ2-2 . TRBV7-2 . CASTPHRTGELFF TGTGCCAGCACTCCACACCGCACCGGGGAGCTGTTTTTT
TRBJ2-3 TRBD2 TRBV6-4 . CASSENELAGGPSDTQYF TGTGCCAGCAGTGAAAACGAACTAGCGGGAGGGCCCTCAGATACGCAGTATTTT
TRBJ1-1 . TRBV27 . CASKIREDTEAFF TGTGCCAGCAAGATCCGGGAGGACACTGAAGCTTTCTTT
TRBJ1-2 . TRBV19 once CASSSGQLANYGYTF TGTGCCAGTAGTAGTGGACAACTTGCTAACTATGGCTACACCTTC
TRBJ1-1 TRBD1 TRBV10-3 . CAIKDRQQSGAFF TGTGCCATCAAGGACAGGCAGCAGAGTGGGGCTTTCTTT
TRBJ2-1 . TRBV23-1 . CASSPPGMFSDEQFF TGCGCCAGCAGTCCCCCCGGGATGTTTTCGGATGAGCAGTTCTTC
TRBJ1-5 TRBD1 TRBV19 . CASSHTRTGTKYSNQPQHF TGTGCCAGTAGTCACACCCGGACAGGAACAAAATATAGCAATCAGCCCCAGCATTTT
TRBJ2-1 . TRBV5-1 . CASSLTGYNEQFF TGCGCCAGCAGCTTAACGGGTTACAATGAGCAGTTCTTC
TRBJ1-2 . TRBV21-1 few CASSHTPDRDTANYGYTF TGTGCCAGCAGCCATACGCCGGACCGGGACACAGCTAACTATGGCTACACCTTC
TRBJ2-5 . TRBV18 . CASSQLAMETQYF TGTGCCAGCTCACAGCTAGCGATGGAGACCCAGTACTTC
TRBJ2-5 TRBD1 TRBV7-2 . CASSPGTVKETQYF TGTGCCAGCAGCCCCGGGACAGTCAAAGAGACCCAGTACTTC
TRBJ1-6 . TRBV28 . CASSSPGLITHPLHF TGTGCCAGCAGTTCTCCGGGACTCATTACCCATCCCCTCCACTTT
TRBJ1-1 . TRBV7-2 . CASSARASWETEAFF TGTGCCAGCAGCGCCCGGGCCTCGTGGGAGACTGAAGCTTTCTTT
TRBJ2-4 . TRBV11-2 . CASSSNPGVHIQYF TGTGCCAGCAGTTCTAATCCGGGGGTACACATTCAGTACTTC
TRBJ1-6 . TRBV18 . CASSPTWNSPLHF TGTGCCAGCTCACCAACATGGAATTCACCCCTCCACTTT
TRBJ2-3 TRBD1 TRBV18 . CASSPGTGETDTQYF TGTGCCAGCTCACCGGGGACAGGGGAGACAGATACGCAGTATTTT
TRBJ2-7 . TRBV30 . CAWTTSPSTTQYF TGTGCCTGGACCACCAGTCCCTCGACAACACAGTACTTC
TRBJ2-3 . TRBV27 . CASSSGGSTDTQYF TGTGCCAGCAGTTCCGGAGGGAGCACAGATACGCAGTATTTT
TRBJ1-3 . TRBV27 . CASGGLESGNTIYF TGTGCCAGCGGCGGCTTGGAATCTGGAAACACCATATATTTT
TRBJ2-7 TRBD1 TRBV3-1/TRBV3-2 . CASSQDRNRGEGEQYF TGTGCCAGCAGCCAAGACAGGAACAGGGGAGAAGGCGAGCAGTACTTC